The text below deals with one T cell receptor beta chain. As yet, its antigen is unknown. The entry originates in a study of post-analysis software for immune sequencing data. Whole-study results and caveats: Comparison of patients with controls showed roughly five TRBV segments more frequent in patients, TRBV5-6, TRBV5-1 and TRBV20-1 among them.

TCR beta cDNA libraries had unique molecular identifiers. Each CDR3 protein gets one entry after TCRdb re-called the PCR reads with MiXCR. Of over 700,000 distinct CDR3 sequences listed, less than 35% are singletons. V lost 5 bases and J lost 7, with 15 bases in between. The CDR3 runs 13 residues. CDR1 and CDR2 from the germline V gene are SGHTA and FQGNSA. This receptor was taken from a girl aged 5 to 17 with multiple sclerosis. The chain links TRBV7-2 to TRBJ2-7; no firm D call. Sequenced input: blood. The CDR3 loop is CASSPRPGGEQYF. The CDR3 bases are TGTGCCAGCAGCCCCAGGCCGGGCGGAGAGCAGTACTTC.